Presented here are 28 T cell receptor beta chains from one specimen sequenced in a study of blood T cell repertoires in COVID-19 (dated by TCRdb to the early 2020s). The library was made by the immunoSEQ multiplex PCR assay. TCRdb retrieved this table from immuneACCESS and kept in-frame rearrangements only. Not all clones are present; in checked studies, unresolved V genes account for under half, and no reason is known for the remainder. Recorded for this sample are 35,000 to 50,000 clones; around 84% of them occurred a single time. Clones ranked in the top ten supply less than 15% of the sample. Material for sequencing was peripheral blood. The receptors originated from a woman between 65 and 79 years old in a cohort sampled during active COVID-19.

J is TRBJ1-1 and V is TRBV10-3, with D perhaps TRBD1 (5 bases). V was clipped by 11 bases and J by 0 bases, with 13 bases between them. Per germline, CDR1 ENHRY and CDR2 SYGVKD. This CDR3 spans 13 amino acids. CDR3 region: CAVRQGMNTEAFF. CDR3 in DNA: TGTGCCGTCCGGCAGGGAATGAACACTGAAGCTTTCTTT.

V gene TRBV10-3 combines with J gene TRBJ2-7; TRBD2 aligns across 7 bases. From germline, CDR1 is ENHRY and CDR2 SYGVKD. The CDR3 has 13 residues. The junction had 4 bases not matched to a gene; V was cut back by 5 bases and J by 3 bases. CDR3 nucleotide sequence: TGTGCCATCAGTTCGACTAGCCTCTACGAGCAGTACTTC. Its translation: CAISSTSLYEQYF.

Concerning this clone itself: The junction does not match germline at one end; this may be a read error. This chain connects TRBV7-7 to TRBJ2-3; weak D call: TRBD2 (7 bases). The CDR3 is made up of 15 amino acids. Germline-derived CDR1 and CDR2 are SSHAT and FNYEAQ (reference sequence). The CDR3 DNA reads as TGTGCTAGCAGTCAGGGGCTAGCGGCGACAGATACGCAGTATTTT. Translation: CASSQGLAATDTQYF.

V usage is TRBV5-8 and J usage is TRBJ2-1; 8 bases match TRBD2. CDR1 and CDR2 from the germline V gene are SGHTS and YDEGEE. Germline trimming cut 4 bases from V and 0 bases from J; bases unmatched to any gene: 3. The CDR3 is 15 amino acids. The CDR3 reads CASSPSGSSYNEQFF. CDR3 DNA: TGTGCCAGCAGCCCGAGCGGGAGCTCCTACAATGAGCAGTTCTTC.

J is TRBJ2-7 and V is TRBV6-6, with 10 bases aligning to TRBD2. The CDR3 is 15 residues long. V trimming: 2 bases; J trimming: 5 bases; junction bases outside the gene matches: 6. Germline V lookup: CDR1 MNHNY, CDR2 SVGAGI (reference sequence). The CDR3 DNA reads TGTGCCAGCAGTTACCTAGCGGGAGTAAGGGACGAGCAGTACTTC. This encodes CASSYLAGVRDEQYF.

The genes are TRBV5-6 and TRBJ1-3, with 9 nucleotides matching TRBD1. The CDR3 has 18 residues. Germline CDR1 is SGHDT and CDR2 is YYEEEE. Losses at the gene ends were 5 bases for V and 2 bases for J; bases not matched to a gene: 14. DNA of the CDR3: TGTGCCAGCAGTGCCGGGACAGGGCCCCTCATGGCTGGAAACACCATATATTTT. Residues: CASSAGTGPLMAGNTIYF.

CDR3 sequence (DNA): TGTGCCAGCAGTTCCGCGACTCGACTAGCCAAAAACATTCAGTACTTC. Its translation is CASSSATRLAKNIQYF. This chain uses TRBV7-2 with TRBJ2-4, with unresolved D. The CDR3 is made up of 16 amino acids. Trimming pared 6 bases from V and 0 bases from J, leaving 15 bases between. CDR1 is SGHTA, CDR2 FQGNSA, per germline.

J is TRBJ2-5 and V is TRBV5-1, with D uncertain. The CDR3 has 14 residues. V was trimmed by 1 base and J by 5 bases, leaving 12 bases between them. From germline, CDR1 is SGHRS and CDR2 YFSETQ. CDR3 sequence reads: CASSLSDSRETQYF. The CDR3 nucleotides are TGCGCCAGCAGCTTGAGCGACTCCCGGGAGACCCAGTACTTC.

This clone was observed once. V usage is TRBV19 and J usage is TRBJ2-1, with 7 bases lining up with TRBD2. J gave up 5 bases and V 8 bases, and 15 bases lay outside the gene matches. CDR1 and CDR2 (germline): LNHDA, SQIVND (reference sequence). The CDR3 has 16 residues. Here the CDR3 DNA reads TGTGCCAGTGCCCGATCCACTAGCGTGCGGGACAATGAGCAGTTCTTC. Protein sequence: CASARSTSVRDNEQFF.

This clone showed up just a few times. The CDR3 DNA reads as TGTGCCAGTAGTAATAACAGGGGCGGGCAGTTCTTC. This gives the protein CASSNNRGGQFF. V gene TRBV19 combines with J gene TRBJ2-1; 7 bases agree with TRBD1. The CDR3 is 12 amino acids. Germline V gene data show CDR1 as LNHDA and CDR2 as SQIVND (reference sequence). Germline trimming cut 4 bases from V and 12 bases from J; bases unmatched to any gene: 6.

The chain recombines TRBV19 with TRBJ2-6, with unresolved D. The CDR3 is made up of 16 amino acids. V was trimmed by 8 bases and J by 1 base, leaving 15 bases between them. In germline, CDR1 is LNHDA, CDR2 SQIVND (reference sequence). The CDR3 bases are TGTGCCAGTTCCTCTAGACGGTCTTCTGGGGCCAACGTCCTGACTTTC. This sequence encodes CASSSRRSSGANVLTF.

The genes are TRBV19 and TRBJ2-5; 10 bases map to TRBD2. This CDR3 comprises 16 residues. Germline lookup yields CDR1 LNHDA and CDR2 SQIVND (reference sequence). V lost 4 bases to trimming and J lost 4 bases; unmatched junction nucleotides: 9. CDR3 sequence reads: CASSKLTGTSAETQYF. DNA for the CDR3: TGTGCCAGTAGTAAGCTCACCGGGACTAGCGCAGAGACCCAGTACTTC.

The rearrangement links TRBV30 to TRBJ1-1; D not certain. The germline V and J ends were trimmed by 4 bases and 0 bases, with 12 bases remaining between them. CDR3 length: 14 residues. Germline assignment: CDR1 GTSNPN and CDR2 SVGIG (reference sequence). CDR3 loop: CAWTQRQMNTEAFF. The CDR3 coding sequence is TGTGCCTGGACCCAGCGGCAGATGAACACTGAAGCTTTCTTT. The variable domain in full, completed from reference TRBV30 and TRBJ1-1, reads SQTIHQWPATLVQPVGSPLSLECTVEGTSNPNLYWYRQAAGRGLQLLFYSVGIGQISSEVPQNLSASRPQDRQFILSSKKLLLSDSGFYLCAWTQRQMNTEAFFGQGTRLTVV.

The chain links TRBV27 to TRBJ2-7, with 8 bases aligning to TRBD1. CDR1 is MNHEY and CDR2 is SMNVEV in the germline V gene (reference sequence). Trimming at V came to 6 bases and at J to 1 base, leaving 8 bases not matched to a gene. This CDR3 spans 15 amino acids. For the CDR3, the DNA is TGTGCCAGCAGCCCAACCGGGACAGGTTCCTACGAGCAGTACTTC. Its protein is CASSPTGTGSYEQYF.

This clone has a single count. The chain employs TRBV6-6 and TRBJ2-5; 13 bases are a match to TRBD2. The CDR3 is 15 amino acids. Germline V gives CDR1 MNHNY, CDR2 SVGAGI (reference sequence). V lost 6 bases to trimming and J lost 4 bases; unmatched junction nucleotides: 5. The chain's CDR3 is CASSSGTSGAETQYF. The CDR3 coding sequence is TGTGCCAGCAGCTCCGGGACTAGCGGGGCAGAGACCCAGTACTTC.

CDR3 residues: CASSPGLAGADWNTGELFF. DNA of the CDR3: TGTGCCAGCAGCCCGGGACTAGCGGGAGCTGACTGGAACACCGGGGAGCTGTTTTTT. The genes are TRBV5-4 and TRBJ2-2; 14 positions match TRBD2. The J segment lost 1 base and the V segment lost 4 bases, leaving 9 bases of the junction unmatched. Germline loops: CDR1 SGHNT, CDR2 YYREEE (reference sequence). There are 19 residues in the CDR3.

The rearrangement uses TRBV11-3 and TRBJ1-1; 7 positions match TRBD1. The CDR3 runs 14 residues. V gave up 6 bases and J gave up 1 base; unmatched junction bases: 5. CDR1 is SGHNT and CDR2 is YENEEA in the germline V gene. CDR3 in amino acids: CASSFRGENTEAFF. The CDR3 DNA reads as TGTGCCAGCAGTTTCAGGGGGGAGAACACTGAAGCTTTCTTT.

This chain connects TRBV9 to TRBJ1-1, with 7 bases lining up with TRBD1. The CDR3 runs to 15 residues. J was trimmed by 0 bases and V by 0 bases; bases with no gene match: 2. Germline CDR1 and CDR2: SGDLS and YYNGEE. The CDR3 region is CASSVDGTVNTEAFF. CDR3 coding DNA: TGTGCCAGCAGCGTAGACGGGACAGTGAACACTGAAGCTTTCTTT.

The chain is built from TRBV7-9 and TRBJ2-4, with 7 bases aligning to TRBD2. Trimming took 5 bases from V and 13 from J; bases not matched to a gene: 20. The CDR3 length is 16 residues. The germline gives CDR1 SEHNR, CDR2 FQNEAQ (reference sequence). The CDR3 bases are TGTGCCAGCAGCCCAGCGGGGCTATCGGGTAAACGATGGCAGTACTTC. Translation gives CASSPAGLSGKRWQYF.

V and J are TRBV2 and TRBJ1-2; TRBD1 matches at 8 bases. J lost 5 bases, V lost 0 bases, and 5 bases had no gene match. The germline gives CDR1 SNHLY, CDR2 FYNNEI. This CDR3 is 15 amino acids long. For the CDR3, the DNA is TGTGCCAGCAGTGAAGCGCAGGGGGCAAAGTATGGCTACACCTTC. This codes for CASSEAQGAKYGYTF. Full variable domain (outside the CDR3, taken from reference TRBV2 and TRBJ1-2): EPEVTQTPSHQVTQMGQEVILRCVPISNHLYFYWYRQILGQKVEFLVSFYNNEISEKSEIFDDQFSVERPDGSNFTLKIRSTKLEDSAMYFCASSEAQGAKYGYTFGSGTRLTVV.

This chain links TRBV30 with TRBJ2-2; tentative D call: TRBD1 (6 bases). Trimming cost V 2 bases and J 3 bases, with 10 bases left between them. The CDR3 runs to 14 residues. The germline V gene encodes CDR1 GTSNPN and CDR2 SVGIG (reference sequence). CDR3 in amino acids: CAWSRGSYTGELFF. The CDR3 bases are TGTGCCTGGAGTAGGGGGAGTTACACCGGGGAGCTGTTTTTT.

The gene calls are TRBV24-1 and TRBJ2-5, with D maybe TRBD1 (7 bases). Germline CDR1 KGHDR, CDR2 SFDVKD. The V and J ends lost 1 base and 5 bases respectively, with 16 bases between them. This CDR3 has 16 amino acids. DNA of the CDR3: TGTGCCACCAGTGATTTTCTGCAGGGGGGAAGCGAGACCCAGTACTTC. The encoded protein is CATSDFLQGGSETQYF.

V is TRBV28 and J is TRBJ2-7, with 8 positions matching TRBD1. Trimming took 6 bases from V and 3 from J; bases not matched to a gene: 13. This CDR3 region has 16 residues. Germline CDR1 is MDHEN and CDR2 is SYDVKM. DNA for the CDR3: TGTGCCAGCAGCCCCGGAGGTGGGACAGGCAACTACGAGCAGTACTTC. Residues: CASSPGGGTGNYEQYF.

The chain is built from TRBV12-1 and TRBJ2-3; the table gives TRBD1 as D, unverified against the DNA. TRBV12-1 is given as a pseudogene. The CDR3 length is 12 residues. The CDR3: CASSLGRDTQYF. DNA of the CDR3: TGTGCCAGCAGCTTGGGCCGGGATACGCAGTATTTT.

CDR3 protein: CASSYAGDGYTF. The CDR3 DNA reads as TGTGCCAGCAGTTACGCGGGGGATGGCTACACCTTC. This chain uses TRBV6-6 with TRBJ1-2; TRBD1 is a possible D gene (5 bases). V was cut by 2 bases and J by 6 bases, with 7 bases left in between. The CDR3 covers 12 residues. CDR1 and CDR2 from the germline V gene are MNHNY and SVGAGI (reference sequence).

The V and J genes are TRBV19 and TRBJ2-2, with 9 positions matching TRBD1. The V gene end was trimmed by 4 bases and the J gene end by 7 bases; junction bases not matched to a gene: 10. The CDR3 covers 16 residues. CDR1 is LNHDA and CDR2 is SQIVND in the germline V gene (reference sequence). Written as DNA, the CDR3 is TGTGCCAGTAGTACGCCCGGGACAGGGAGGGGCGGGGAGCTGTTTTTT. It translates to CASSTPGTGRGGELFF. The full variable domain, in which reference TRBV19 and TRBJ2-2 provide the parts outside the CDR3, is DGGITQSPKYLFRKEGQNVTLSCEQNLNHDAMYWYRQDPGQGLRLIYYSQIVNDFQKGDIAEGYSVSREKKESFPLTVTSAQKNPTAFYLCASSTPGTGRGGELFFGEGSRLTVL.

This clone rates as medium-sized (0.01 to 0.1%). The chain is built from TRBV5-1 and TRBJ2-5, with D possibly being TRBD2 (6 bases). Germline values: CDR1 SGHRS, CDR2 YFSETQ. This CDR3 region has 14 residues. With 4 bases removed from V and 4 bases from J, the gap between germline ends came to 14 bases. This CDR3 is CASSPLALAETQYF. CDR3 in DNA: TGCGCCAGCAGCCCCCTAGCGTTGGCAGAGACCCAGTACTTC. The entire variable domain, with the rest obtained from reference TRBV5-1 and TRBJ2-5, is as follows: KAGVTQTPRYLIKTRGQQVTLSCSPISGHRSVSWYQQTPGQGLQFLFEYFSETQRNKGNFPGRFSGRQFSNSRSEMNVSTLELGDSALYLCASSPLALAETQYFGPGTRLLVL.

The chain links TRBV15 to TRBJ1-2; D gene uncertain. The length of the CDR3 is 13 residues. V lost 0 bases to trimming and J lost 5 bases, with 7 bases between them. Germline-derived CDR1 and CDR2 are LNHNV and YYDKDF (reference sequence). CDR3 sequence reads: CATSREAGYGYTF. DNA for the CDR3: TGTGCCACCAGCAGAGAGGCAGGATATGGCTACACCTTC.